Below, 11 T cell receptor beta chains from the same sample are listed, as sequenced in a study of CD8 T cells in Susac syndrome. The authors reverse transcribed roughly 0.5 to 1 ug RNA with random hexamers. TCRdb redid the calling of the immunoSEQ multiplex PCR reads with MiXCR, one entry per CDR3 protein. In the table there are roughly 150,000 distinct CDR3 sequences, around 92% of which are singletons. Sequenced sample: CD4+ T cells from PBMCs. These receptors came from a human donor in good health.

J is TRBJ2-7 and V is TRBV20-1, with 10 bases that match TRBD1. CDR3 length: 16 residues. After removal of 1 base from V and 2 bases from J, the junction contained 8 bases not matched to a gene. The germline CDR1 and CDR2 sequences are DFQATT and SNEGSKA (reference sequence). The CDR3 sequence is CSARGGQGRITYEQYF. The CDR3 DNA reads as TGCAGTGCTAGAGGGGGACAGGGGAGAATCACCTACGAGCAGTACTTC.

This rearrangement joins TRBV6-5 to TRBJ1-1; D is unclear. Germline-derived CDR1 and CDR2 are MNHEY and SVGAGI. V lost 0 bases to trimming and J lost 0 bases, with 11 bases between them. The CDR3 sequence is 16 residues long. The CDR3 spells CASSYSNSELNTEAFF. CDR3 bases: TGTGCCAGCAGTTACTCGAATAGTGAGTTGAACACTGAAGCTTTCTTT.

V and J are TRBV27 and TRBJ2-7; TRBD1 aligns across 10 bases. Germline V gene sequence: CDR1 MNHEY, CDR2 SMNVEV (reference sequence). Unmatched junction bases numbered 8, after V lost 6 bases and J lost 6 bases. The CDR3 runs 14 residues. CDR3 DNA sequence: TGTGCCAGCAGGAGGTGGGACAGGGGTTCCGAGCAGTACTTC. It codes for CASRRWDRGSEQYF.

The V call is TRBV5-1, the J call TRBJ1-1; 10 bases are a match to TRBD1. Germline values: CDR1 SGHRS, CDR2 YFSETQ. CDR3 length equals 15 residues. The trim removed 0 bases at V and 6 bases at J, leaving 5 bases unmatched. CDR3 nucleotides: TGCGCCAGCAGCTTGGGGGGACAGGGGAATGCTGAAGCTTTCTTT. Translated: CASSLGGQGNAEAFF.

This chain uses TRBV18 with TRBJ1-2, with D maybe TRBD1 (5 bases). The CDR3 consists of 15 residues. Germline CDR1 and CDR2: KGHSH and LQKENI. V was trimmed by 2 bases and J by 2 bases, leaving 12 bases between them. CDR3 protein: CASSPGGRYNYGYTF. As DNA, the CDR3 is TGTGCCAGCTCACCAGGGGGACGGTACAACTATGGCTACACCTTC. Variable domain in full (rest from reference TRBV18 and TRBJ1-2): NAGVMQNPRHLVRRRGQEARLRCSPMKGHSHVYWYRQLPEEGLKFMVYLQKENIIDESGMPKERFSAEFPKEGPSILRIQQVVRGDSAAYFCASSPGGRYNYGYTFGSGTRLTVV.

The V gene is TRBV5-5, the J gene TRBJ1-5; perhaps TRBD1 as D (5 bases). From germline, CDR1 is SGHKS and CDR2 YYEKEE (reference sequence). CDR3 size: 14 residues. V dropped 2 bases and J dropped 5 bases, with 11 bases sitting between them. For the CDR3, the DNA is TGTGCCAGCAGCTTTATTCCCAGGGATCAGCCCCAGCATTTT. Translated: CASSFIPRDQPQHF. The full variable domain, in which reference TRBV5-5 and TRBJ1-5 provide the parts outside the CDR3, is DAGVTQSPTHLIKTRGQQVTLRCSPISGHKSVSWYQQVLGQGPQFIFQYYEKEERGRGNFPDRFSARQFPNYSSELNVNALLLGDSALYLCASSFIPRDQPQHFGDGTRLSIL.

V and J are TRBV12-3 or TRBV12-4 and TRBJ1-5; D uncertain. V was pared by 5 bases and J by 0 bases, with 14 bases between. CDR3 size: 16 residues. The CDR3, as DNA: TGTGCCAGCAGTATCGATGGGCAGGTTAGCAATCAGCCCCAGCATTTT. It codes for CASSIDGQVSNQPQHF.

The chain carries TRBV2 and TRBJ2-2, with a weak D call TRBD2 (5 bases). The CDR3 totals 13 residues. Between the trimmed V and J ends, which lost 4 bases and 4 bases, there was a span of 7 bases. The V gene's germline CDR1 is SNHLY and CDR2 FYNNEI. The CDR3 is CASSGEFTGELFF. CDR3 in DNA: TGTGCCAGCAGTGGGGAGTTCACCGGGGAGCTGTTTTTT.

The chain employs TRBV18 and TRBJ2-7, with D tentatively TRBD2 (5 bases). Germline V CDR1 and CDR2: KGHSH, LQKENI. Between the trimmed V and J ends, which lost 0 bases and 3 bases, there was a span of 18 bases. The CDR3 has 17 residues. CDR3 DNA sequence: TGTGCCAGCTCACCACCCTCGTCCTCGGGCGGGCACTACGAGCAGTACTTC. Translation gives CASSPPSSSGGHYEQYF. The whole variable domain, filled in from reference TRBV18 and TRBJ2-7, reads NAGVMQNPRHLVRRRGQEARLRCSPMKGHSHVYWYRQLPEEGLKFMVYLQKENIIDESGMPKERFSAEFPKEGPSILRIQQVVRGDSAAYFCASSPPSSSGGHYEQYFGPGTRLTVT.

The rearrangement uses TRBV19 and TRBJ1-3, with D unresolved. V was clipped by 3 bases and J by 0 bases, with 12 bases between them. Germline V lookup: CDR1 LNHDA, CDR2 SQIVND (reference sequence). The CDR3 length is 16 residues. CDR3 nucleotides: TGTGCCAGTAGTATTTTCGGGAGGAACTCTGGAAACACCATATATTTT. This codes for CASSIFGRNSGNTIYF.

This rearrangement joins TRBV12-2 to TRBJ2-1; TRBD2 reflects the table's D call only, with no check against the DNA. TRBV12-2 is noted as a pseudogene. This CDR3 comprises 13 residues. CDR3 sequence: CASRLVRRNEQFF. The CDR3 DNA reads TGTGCAAGTCGCTTAGTCAGGAGGAATGAGCAGTTCTTC.